This T cell receptor (beta chain) was recorded in a study of blood T cell repertoires in COVID-19. J lost 4 bases, V lost 3 bases, and 3 bases had no gene match. Germline CDR1 and CDR2: LNHNV and YYDKDF (reference sequence). CDR3 length: 14 amino acids. Assay: immunoSEQ multiplex PCR; the TCRdb copy retains only in-frame clones and omits some. The table records about 230,000 clones, 86% of them present only once. The sequencing input was peripheral blood. The clonotype originates from a man aged 50-59 years with COVID-19, enrolled during active disease. The rearrangement joins TRBV15 to TRBJ1-1; 9 bases are shared with TRBD1. CDR3 loop: CATSRGQGITEAFF. CDR3 DNA sequence: TGTGCCACCAGCAGGGGACAGGGTATCACTGAAGCTTTCTTT.